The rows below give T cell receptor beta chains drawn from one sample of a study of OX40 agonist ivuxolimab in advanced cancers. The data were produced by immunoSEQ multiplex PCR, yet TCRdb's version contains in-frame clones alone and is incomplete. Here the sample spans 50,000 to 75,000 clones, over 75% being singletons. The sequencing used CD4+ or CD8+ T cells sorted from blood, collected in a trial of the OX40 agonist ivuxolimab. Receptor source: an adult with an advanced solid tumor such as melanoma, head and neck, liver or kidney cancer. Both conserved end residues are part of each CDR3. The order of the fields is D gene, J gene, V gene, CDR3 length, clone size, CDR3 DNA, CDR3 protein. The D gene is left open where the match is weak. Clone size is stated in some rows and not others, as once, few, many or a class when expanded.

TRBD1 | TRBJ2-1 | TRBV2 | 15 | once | TGTGCCAGCAGAAGGGACAGGTCAACCTACAATGAGCAGTTCTTC | CASRRDRSTYNEQFF
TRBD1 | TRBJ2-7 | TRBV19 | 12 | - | TGTGCCACTCGGGACAGGGGATACGAGCAGTACTTC | CATRDRGYEQYF
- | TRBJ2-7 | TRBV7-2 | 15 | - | TGTGCCAGCAGCCCTCGGTTGGACTCAAGCTACGAGCAGTACTTC | CASSPRLDSSYEQYF
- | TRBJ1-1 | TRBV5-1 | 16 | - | TGCGCCAGCAGCACCCAGGGGAGGGGGACGAACACTGAAGCTTTCTTT | CASSTQGRGTNTEAFF
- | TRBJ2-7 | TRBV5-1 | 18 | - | TGCGCCAGCAGCATACGCGGGACTCCCAACATCCTTTCCTACGAGCAGTACTTC | CASSIRGTPNILSYEQYF
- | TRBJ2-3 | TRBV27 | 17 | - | TGTGCCAGCAGTGGATACACCAGGGGTTCTAGCACAGATACGCAGTATTTT | CASSGYTRGSSTDTQYF
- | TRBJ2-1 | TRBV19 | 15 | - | TGTGCCAGTAGTATATACAGGCGCCCCTACAATGAGCAGTTCTTC | CASSIYRRPYNEQFF
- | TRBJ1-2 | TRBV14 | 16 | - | TGTGCCAGCAGCCAAGTTGTTTGGGGGCGCCTCTATGGCTACACCTTC | CASSQVVWGRLYGYTF
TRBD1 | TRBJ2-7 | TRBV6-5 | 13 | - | TGTGCCAGCACCCGGGACAGAGGCTACGAGCAGTACTTC | CASTRDRGYEQYF
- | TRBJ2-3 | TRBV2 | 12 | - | TGTGCCAGCCTAGGGCGCACAGATACGCAGTATTTT | CASLGRTDTQYF
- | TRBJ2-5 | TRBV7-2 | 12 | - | TGTGCCAGCAGCAGGGGGAGTGGGACCCAGTACTTC | CASSRGSGTQYF
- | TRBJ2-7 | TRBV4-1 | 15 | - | TGCGCCAGCAGCCAAGTTCCTTCGGTTAGAAGCGAGCAGTACTTC | CASSQVPSVRSEQYF
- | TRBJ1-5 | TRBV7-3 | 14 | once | TGTGCCAGCAGCAAACAGGAGGGCAATCAGCCCCAGCATTTT | CASSKQEGNQPQHF
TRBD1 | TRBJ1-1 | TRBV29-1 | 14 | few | TGCAGCCTGACGAGACAGGGCATTGGCACTGAAGCTTTCTTT | CSLTRQGIGTEAFF
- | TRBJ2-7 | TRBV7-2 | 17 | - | TGTGCCAGCAGCTACCCCCGGACGGCACGTGGGAGTTACGAGCAGTACTTC | CASSYPRTARGSYEQYF
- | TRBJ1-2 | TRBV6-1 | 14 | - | TGTGCCAGCAGTGATCCACAGGGCGGCTATGGCTACACCTTC | CASSDPQGGYGYTF
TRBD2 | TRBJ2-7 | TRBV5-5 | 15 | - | TGTGCCAGCAGCTCCGGACTAGCGGGGGACTACGAGCAGTACTTC | CASSSGLAGDYEQYF
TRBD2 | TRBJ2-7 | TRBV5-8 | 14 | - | TGTGCCAGCACCAAGGGACTAGCTTTAAGCGAGCAGTACTTC | CASTKGLALSEQYF
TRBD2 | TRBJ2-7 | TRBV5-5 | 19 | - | TGTGCCAGCAGCTTAAGACCAAGCTGGGTAGCGGGGTCCGCTTACGAGCAGTACTTC | CASSLRPSWVAGSAYEQYF
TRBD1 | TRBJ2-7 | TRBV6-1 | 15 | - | TGTGCCAGCACCACCCAGGCAGGACAGGTCTACGAGCAGTACTTC | CASTTQAGQVYEQYF
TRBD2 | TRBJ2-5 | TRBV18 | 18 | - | TGTGCCAGCTCACCCGTCAGAACGCTAGCGGCCTTCCAAGAGACCCAGTACTTC | CASSPVRTLAAFQETQYF
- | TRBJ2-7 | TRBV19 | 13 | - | TGTGCCAGTAGTATGTTGGGGGGCTACGAGCAGTACTTC | CASSMLGGYEQYF
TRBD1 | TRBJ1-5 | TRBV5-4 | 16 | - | TGTGCCAGCAGCTTGGACGGAGGGGGCAGCAATCAGCCCCAGCATTTT | CASSLDGGGSNQPQHF